This TCR beta chain was identified during a study of blood T cell repertoires in COVID-19. Study information: In each case, the material was cDNA or gDNA derived from T cells, B-cell-depleted T cells, or PBMCs.

How the authors handled the data: From reference gene primer amplification, estimates of nucleated cell counts were derived. Clones were sequenced by immunoSEQ multiplex PCR, and TCRdb holds only the in-frame ones, with some missing. That table gives V, J and clone size, and the DNA gave D and trimming. In the table there are 100,000 or so clones, roughly 81% of which are singletons. Sequencing was carried out using peripheral blood. This receptor was taken from a human donor in a cohort sampled during active COVID-19.

This CDR3 is CASSLGTPASSYNSPLHF. The CDR3, as DNA: TGTGCCAGCAGCTTAGGGACACCTGCTAGCTCCTATAATTCACCCCTCCACTTT. The genes are TRBV7-2 and TRBJ1-6, with a weak D call TRBD1 (5 bases). Germline loops: CDR1 SGHTA, CDR2 FQGNSA. The ends were cut back, 1 base at V and 0 bases at J, with 13 bases in the middle. The CDR3 has 18 amino acids.